This TCR beta chain comes out of a study of blood T cells in healthy people across ages. This clonotype was detected once. Donors were healthy Caucasian individuals from Russia aged about 6 to 100. Together with a sample-barcoded 5' primer, a J-beta primer mix was included in a second PCR lasting about 7 to 11 cycles. TCRdb reanalysed the 5' RACE reads using MiXCR and keeps one entry per CDR3 protein. The sample holds roughly 700,000 distinct CDR3 sequences, roughly 32% seen once. Trimming took off 8 bases at V and 13 bases at J, with 29 bases between the two ends. Germline CDR1 is ENHRY and CDR2 is SYGVKD. This CDR3 is built from 15 residues.

This clonotype was sampled from an elderly woman in good health. The sequenced sample was blood. The chain links TRBV10-3 to TRBJ1-2; possibly TRBD1 for D (6 bases). For the CDR3, the DNA is TGTGCCATCTCCCCCCAGGGGATGGGGAACTATGGCCGCACCTTC. Protein sequence: CAISPQGMGNYGRTF.